One and the same sample provided the 26 T cell receptor beta chains below, sequenced in a study of T-cell memory formation after mild COVID-19. One entry per CDR3 protein, called by TCRdb with MiXCR from the 5' RACE reads. The sample carries 180,000 or so distinct CDR3 sequences, 16% recorded once. The material sequenced was PBMCs or a T cell subset sorted from them (not recorded which). The origin of the receptors is an adult woman who had mild COVID-19 (a few samples of this study predate the infection). Cell type and time point are not known.

The genes are TRBV29-1 and TRBJ2-7; no reliable D call. Trimming took 1 base from V and 2 from J, leaving 9 bases between them. The CDR3 loop spans 13 amino acids. The germline V gene encodes CDR1 SQVTM and CDR2 ANQGSEA. The CDR3 coding sequence is TGCAGCGTTGAAGTCCAGTCACCCTACGAGCAGTACTTC. Its translation: CSVEVQSPYEQYF.

The rearrangement joins TRBV7-2 to TRBJ2-3, with 11 bases aligning to TRBD2. J was trimmed by 2 bases and V by 1 base; bases with no gene match: 2. Germline CDR1 and CDR2: SGHTA and FQGNSA. This CDR3 is built from 16 residues. The CDR3 here is CASSLGGLADTDTQYF. The CDR3 DNA follows: TGTGCCAGCAGCTTAGGGGGACTAGCGGACACAGATACGCAGTATTTT.

The chain has TRBV7-6 and TRBJ2-7; D remains ambiguous. Trimming removed 4 bases at V and 1 base at J, with 8 bases between. The CDR3 is made up of 13 amino acids. Germline values: CDR1 SGHVS, CDR2 FNYEAQ. In DNA form, the CDR3 reads TGTGCCAGCAGCTCGACGACATCCTACGAGCAGTACTTC. It encodes CASSSTTSYEQYF.

In its sample, this clonotype was seen many times. The chain links TRBV7-2 to TRBJ2-1, with no clear D. The CDR3 contains 17 residues. Trimming left V 0 bases short and J 1 base short, with 13 bases between. Germline lookup yields CDR1 SGHTA and CDR2 FQGNSA. In DNA form, the CDR3 reads TGTGCCAGCAGCTTAGCCTATAACCTTGGGTCCTACAATGAGCAGTTCTTC. Its protein product is CASSLAYNLGSYNEQFF.

This rearrangement joins TRBV5-1 to TRBJ2-7; either TRBD1 or TRBD2 may fit D (5 bases each). The ends were cut back, 2 bases at V and 2 bases at J, with 14 bases in the middle. The CDR3 spans 15 residues. The germline V gene has CDR1 SGHRS and CDR2 YFSETQ. In DNA form, the CDR3 reads TGCGCCAGCAGCTTCCCCCGGGACGGCGCCTACGAGCAGTACTTC. Encoded protein: CASSFPRDGAYEQYF.

A few counts support this clonotype. The chain joins TRBV24-1 to TRBJ2-1; 8 positions match TRBD1. The germline gives CDR1 KGHDR, CDR2 SFDVKD. Unmatched junction bases numbered 10, after V lost 3 bases and J lost 7 bases. The CDR3 loop spans 16 amino acids. The CDR3 here is CATSDLGLDRENEQFF. The CDR3 nucleotides read TGTGCCACCAGTGATCTAGGCTTGGACAGGGAAAATGAGCAGTTCTTC.

V is TRBV5-5 and J is TRBJ2-3; TRBD1 aligns across 10 bases. CDR1 and CDR2 (germline): SGHKS, YYEKEE (reference sequence). The CDR3 spans 15 residues. J was trimmed by 10 bases and V by 4 bases; bases with no gene match: 12. This CDR3 is CASSAPGTGAPAQYF. Written as DNA, the CDR3 is TGTGCCAGCAGCGCTCCCGGGACAGGGGCCCCGGCGCAGTATTTT.

This clonotype was recorded a few times. V usage is TRBV7-6 and J usage is TRBJ2-7; TRBD2 agrees at 9 bases. The CDR3 is 15 amino acids. V trimming: 1 base; J trimming: 1 base; junction bases outside the gene matches: 2. Germline CDR1 SGHVS, CDR2 FNYEAQ. CDR3 in amino acids: CASSLDSGGSYEQYF. In DNA form, the CDR3 reads TGTGCCAGCAGCTTAGATAGCGGGGGATCCTACGAGCAGTACTTC.

This clonotype has a handful of counts. The J gene is TRBJ1-6, the V gene TRBV7-2; D not certain. This CDR3 comprises 15 residues. V was trimmed by 4 bases and J by 6 bases, leaving 13 bases between them. The germline gives CDR1 SGHTA, CDR2 FQGNSA. In DNA form, the CDR3 reads TGTGCCAGCAGCTACGCGGCAGGCATTAATTCACCCCTCCACTTT. It specifies CASSYAAGINSPLHF.

This clonotype was seen a few times. The chain joins TRBV20-1 to TRBJ1-3, with D unresolved. The CDR3 totals 12 residues. Germline loops: CDR1 DFQATT, CDR2 SNEGSKA (reference sequence). V dropped 1 base and J dropped 2 bases, with 3 bases sitting between them. Here the CDR3 reads CSARVTGNTIYF. The CDR3 DNA reads TGCAGTGCTAGAGTTACTGGAAACACCATATATTTT.

This clonotype appeared many times. The V gene is TRBV7-9, the J gene TRBJ2-7, with D hard to call. The germline V gene encodes CDR1 SEHNR and CDR2 FQNEAQ (reference sequence). Between the trimmed V and J ends, which lost 1 base and 5 bases, there was a span of 6 bases. The length of the CDR3 is 12 residues. CDR3 region: CASSLVGHEQYF. The CDR3 nucleotides read TGTGCCAGCAGCTTAGTGGGTCACGAGCAGTACTTC.

Only a few counts were recorded for this clonotype. The chain has TRBV10-3 and TRBJ2-1; TRBD2 agrees at 7 bases. V shed 7 bases and J 5 bases; nucleotides not matched to a gene: 17. The length of the CDR3 is 17 residues. CDR1 ENHRY and CDR2 SYGVKD come from the germline V gene. CDR3 in DNA: TGTGCCATCACTCCGAGAGGTCGGGAGGTCAGTAACAATGAGCAGTTCTTC. Protein: CAITPRGREVSNNEQFF.

This chain uses TRBV30 with TRBJ2-1; D could derive from TRBD1 or TRBD2 (5 bases each). CDR1 is GTSNPN and CDR2 is SVGIG in the germline V gene (reference sequence). V lost 3 bases and J lost 12, with 18 bases in between. This CDR3 is 13 amino acids long. In nucleotides, the CDR3 is TGTGCCTGGAGCGCGGAGCTACGTGGGGGGCAGTTCTTC. The encoded protein is CAWSAELRGGQFF.

J is TRBJ2-1 and V is TRBV7-2; D possibly matches TRBD1 or TRBD2 (6 bases each). The CDR3 extends over 16 amino acids. Germline V gene data show CDR1 as SGHTA and CDR2 as FQGNSA. Trimming left V 5 bases short and J 6 bases short, with 20 bases between. The CDR3 protein is CASSPGGTTRGNEQFF. CDR3 coding DNA: TGTGCCAGCAGCCCGGGCGGGACAACCCGCGGCAATGAGCAGTTCTTC.

This chain connects TRBV11-2 to TRBJ1-3; 7 bases are shared with TRBD1. CDR1 and CDR2 from the germline V gene are SGHAT and FQNNGV. With 5 bases clipped from V and 4 bases from J, the junction kept 14 bases outside the gene matches. The CDR3 runs 17 residues. The CDR3 nucleotides are TGTGCCAGCAGCGAACCTCGGAAGGGGGCGAGGGGAAACACCATATATTTT. Its translation: CASSEPRKGARGNTIYF.

This clonotype has just a few counts. The V gene is TRBV24-1, the J gene TRBJ2-2; TRBD1 is a possible D gene (6 bases). The CDR3 is 15 amino acids. Germline V CDR1 and CDR2: KGHDR, SFDVKD. Trimming shortened V by 3 bases and J by 1 base, and 8 bases separated the two germline ends. For the CDR3, the DNA is TGTGCCACCAGTGATCCCAGGGGGAACACCGGGGAGCTGTTTTTT. It codes for CATSDPRGNTGELFF.

This sequence joins TRBV5-1 and TRBJ2-1; weak D call: TRBD2 (5 bases). The V and J ends lost 0 bases and 9 bases respectively, with 10 bases between them. The CDR3 is 13 residues long. Germline CDR1 SGHRS, CDR2 YFSETQ. The CDR3 reads CASSLGGSGEQFF. The CDR3 nucleotides are TGCGCCAGCAGCTTGGGAGGGAGCGGTGAGCAGTTCTTC. Supplemented by reference TRBV5-1 and TRBJ2-1, the full variable domain reads KAGVTQTPRYLIKTRGQQVTLSCSPISGHRSVSWYQQTPGQGLQFLFEYFSETQRNKGNFPGRFSGRQFSNSRSEMNVSTLELGDSALYLCASSLGGSGEQFFGPGTRLTVL.

Many counts were recorded for this clonotype. The chain joins TRBV6-5 to TRBJ2-7; 10 bases align to TRBD1. This CDR3 has 13 amino acids. Losses at the gene ends were 8 bases for V and 1 base for J; bases not matched to a gene: 2. Germline loops: CDR1 MNHEY, CDR2 SVGAGI. CDR3 residues: CASRTGGSYEQYF. DNA of the CDR3: TGTGCCAGCCGGACAGGGGGGTCCTACGAGCAGTACTTC.

The CDR3 region has the DNA TGTGCCAGCAGCTTAGGAATCGGGGGTCTAGAGACCCAGTACTTC. This gives the protein CASSLGIGGLETQYF. The chain recombines TRBV7-2 with TRBJ2-5; tentatively, D is TRBD2 (6 bases). With 1 base removed from V and 4 bases from J, the gap between germline ends came to 13 bases. The germline gives CDR1 SGHTA, CDR2 FQGNSA. The CDR3 totals 15 residues.

The chain combines TRBV12-3 or TRBV12-4 with TRBJ1-1, with no clear D. This CDR3 contains 15 residues. V was shortened by 6 bases and J by 4 bases, with 18 bases between the two germline ends. CDR3: CASSQSGVRSTEAFF. In DNA form, the CDR3 reads TGTGCCAGCAGCCAGTCCGGGGTGCGGAGCACTGAAGCTTTCTTT.

Here the CDR3 reads CASSLASSTEAFF. The CDR3 bases are TGTGCCAGCAGTTTAGCGAGTTCCACTGAAGCTTTCTTT. The V and J genes are TRBV27 and TRBJ1-1; D gene ambiguous. The V end lost 2 bases, the J end lost 4 bases, and 8 bases lay between the germline ends. This CDR3 spans 13 amino acids. Germline V gives CDR1 MNHEY, CDR2 SMNVEV (reference sequence).

This clonotype has only a few counts. The chain recombines TRBV27 with TRBJ2-7; TRBD1 or TRBD2 may be the D gene (6 bases each). This CDR3 contains 14 residues. Trimming stripped 7 bases from V and 5 bases from J, with 18 bases between. Germline lookup yields CDR1 MNHEY and CDR2 SMNVEV (reference sequence). CDR3 region: CASKFRGLSHEQYF. The CDR3 region has the DNA TGTGCCAGCAAGTTTCGGGGGCTTTCCCACGAGCAGTACTTC.

This clonotype was recorded once. This rearrangement joins TRBV5-4 to TRBJ2-1; 14 bases fit TRBD2. The CDR3 sequence is 14 residues long. The germline gives CDR1 SGHNT, CDR2 YYREEE (reference sequence). Losses at the gene ends were 3 bases for V and 13 bases for J; bases not matched to a gene: 6. For the CDR3, the DNA is TGTGCCAGCAGCTCGGTCGGGACTAGCGGGAGACAGTTCTTC. Amino acids: CASSSVGTSGRQFF.

The J gene is TRBJ1-4, the V gene TRBV6-5, with 7 bases aligning to TRBD1. Germline CDR1 MNHEY, CDR2 SVGAGI. There are 16 residues in the CDR3. J lost 6 bases, V lost 2 bases, and 9 bases had no gene match. DNA of the CDR3: TGTGCCAGCAGTTACGGGGTACAGGGGCAGCATGAAAAACTGTTTTTT. Amino acid sequence: CASSYGVQGQHEKLFF.

The rearrangement joins TRBV12-3 or TRBV12-4 to TRBJ1-4, with D tentatively TRBD1 (6 bases). Trimming removed 6 bases at V and 8 bases at J, with 16 bases between. The CDR3 is 14 residues long. The CDR3, as DNA: TGTGCCAGCAGCCTTTCAGGGGATGTAGAAAAACTGTTTTTT. It translates to CASSLSGDVEKLFF.

The sample holds a few counts of this clonotype. The chain recombines TRBV24-1 with TRBJ2-1; D ambiguous. Germline-derived CDR1 and CDR2 are KGHDR and SFDVKD. CDR3 length equals 13 residues. Trimming took off 1 base at V and 10 bases at J, with 10 bases between the two ends. Written as DNA, the CDR3 is TGTGCCACCAGTGATTTTAACGAAGAGGAGCAGTTCTTC. Protein sequence: CATSDFNEEEQFF.